Below, one T cell receptor (beta chain) is given with its context. Antigen unknown. This sample was included in a study of cytomegalovirus exposure and HLA in healthy donors. Points from the study as a whole: Researchers reported that a few CMV-associated chains were confirmed in vitro as CMV antigen-specific.

This CDR3 is built from 14 residues. Germline assignment: CDR1 SEHNR and CDR2 FQNEAQ (reference sequence). V shed 5 bases and J 5 bases; nucleotides not matched to a gene: 6. The study ran its PCR with 60 Vbeta and 13 Jbeta primers. The assay was immunoSEQ multiplex PCR, and TCRdb's table has in-frame clones only and misses some. The table lists about 140,000 clones, around 82% of them singletons. This rearrangement joins TRBV7-9 to TRBJ1-1; 9 bases line up with TRBD1. This TCR came from a man over 45 in good health and CMV-seronegative. The specimen sequenced was PBMCs. This CDR3 reads CASSHRGQDTEAFF. In DNA, the CDR3 is TGTGCCAGCAGCCACAGGGGGCAGGATACTGAAGCTTTCTTT.